This TCR beta chain was found in a study of shared clonotypes between healthy human individuals. Study results and limitations: It was anticipated that sequencing depth would influence how many clonotypes donors shared. The donor pool, a small one, limited the genetic and exposure-history diversity represented.

The germline V gene has CDR1 MNHEY and CDR2 SMNVEV (reference sequence). Trimming removed 4 bases from V and 4 bases from J; junction bases left unmatched: 6. The CDR3 extends over 15 amino acids. The sample holds a few counts of this clone. The antigen remains undetermined. CD45RO-negative, CCR7-selected cells formed the naive CD8 fraction, which excluded terminally differentiated effector memory CD45RA+ cells. An assay was performed, and its level was deep. When replicate PCRs were run on sorted subsets, they used about 200 ng DNA, tens of thousands of T cell genomes. Only in-frame clones appear in the TCRdb table, and some are missing; sequencing was by immunoSEQ multiplex PCR. The table includes millions of clones, 90% to 95% detected once.

The sequenced sample consisted of naive CD8+ T cells from PBMCs. The chain employs TRBV27 and TRBJ1-1; 10 nucleotides agree with TRBD1. The TCR originated in a young man in good health. Some clones in this sample may be carry-over from other donors' samples. CDR3: CASSYKTGGLTEAFF. The CDR3 nucleotides read TGTGCCAGCAGTTACAAGACAGGGGGCCTCACTGAAGCTTTCTTT.